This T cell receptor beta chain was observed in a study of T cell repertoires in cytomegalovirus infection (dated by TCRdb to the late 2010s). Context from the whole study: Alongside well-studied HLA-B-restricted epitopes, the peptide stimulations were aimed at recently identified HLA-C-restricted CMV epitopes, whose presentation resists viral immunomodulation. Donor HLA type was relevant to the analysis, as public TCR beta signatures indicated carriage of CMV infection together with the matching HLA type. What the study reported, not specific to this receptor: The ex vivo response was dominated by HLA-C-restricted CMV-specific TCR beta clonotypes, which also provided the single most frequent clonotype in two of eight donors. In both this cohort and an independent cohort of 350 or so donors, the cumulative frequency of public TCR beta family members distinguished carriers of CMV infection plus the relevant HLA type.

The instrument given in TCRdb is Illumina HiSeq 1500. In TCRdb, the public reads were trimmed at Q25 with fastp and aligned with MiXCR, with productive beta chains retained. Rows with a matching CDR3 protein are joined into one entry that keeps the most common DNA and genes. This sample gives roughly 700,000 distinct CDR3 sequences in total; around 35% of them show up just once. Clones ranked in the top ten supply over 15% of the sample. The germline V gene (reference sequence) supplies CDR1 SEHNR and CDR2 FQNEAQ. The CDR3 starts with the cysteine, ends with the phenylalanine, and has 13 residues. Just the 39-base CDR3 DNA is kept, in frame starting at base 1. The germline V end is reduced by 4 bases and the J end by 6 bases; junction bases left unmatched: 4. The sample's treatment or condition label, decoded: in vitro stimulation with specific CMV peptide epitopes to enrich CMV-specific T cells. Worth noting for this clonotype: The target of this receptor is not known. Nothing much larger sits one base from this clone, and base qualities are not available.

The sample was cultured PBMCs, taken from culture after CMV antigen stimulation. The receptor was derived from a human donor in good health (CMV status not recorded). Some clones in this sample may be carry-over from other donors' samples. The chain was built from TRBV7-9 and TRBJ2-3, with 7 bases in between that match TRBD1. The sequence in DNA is TGTGCCAGCAGCTCTGACAGGGACGATACGCAGTATTTT. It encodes CASSSDRDDTQYF.